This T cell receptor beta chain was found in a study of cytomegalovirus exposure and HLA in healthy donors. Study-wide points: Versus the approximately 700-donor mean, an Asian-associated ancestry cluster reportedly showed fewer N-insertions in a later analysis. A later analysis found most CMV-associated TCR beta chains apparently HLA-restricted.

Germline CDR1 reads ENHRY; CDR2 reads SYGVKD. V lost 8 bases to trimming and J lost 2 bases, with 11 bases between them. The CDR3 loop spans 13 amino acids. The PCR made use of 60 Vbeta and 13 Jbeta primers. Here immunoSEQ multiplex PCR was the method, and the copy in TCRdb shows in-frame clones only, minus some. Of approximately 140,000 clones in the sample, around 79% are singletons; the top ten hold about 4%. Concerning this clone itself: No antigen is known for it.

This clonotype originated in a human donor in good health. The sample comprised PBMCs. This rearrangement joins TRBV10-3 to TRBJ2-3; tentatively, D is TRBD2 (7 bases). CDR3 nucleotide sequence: TGTGCCATCTCGGGGGGCCCCACAGATACGCAGTATTTT. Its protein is CAISGGPTDTQYF.